The text below deals with one T cell receptor beta chain. It was during active infection that Seattle patients were enrolled and then longitudinally followed. The sample originates from a study of blood T cell repertoires in COVID-19. Overall study context: Acute and convalescent COVID-19 specimens originated in the United States, Italy and Spain. PBMCs, B-cell-depleted T cells, or T cells provided the cDNA or gDNA that made up the material.

Study processing details: Reference gene primers were amplified, and this amplification served to estimate nucleated cell counts. Produced via immunoSEQ multiplex PCR; TCRdb's table is partial and in-frame only. The V and J calls and the clone size are those of that table, but D and trimming were determined from the DNA. The profile shows some 290,000 clones, more than 70% of them singletons. V lost 0 bases and J lost 5; bases outside the gene matches: 5. This CDR3 spans 14 amino acids. Germline-derived CDR1 and CDR2 are SGHRS and YFSETQ. The sequence was obtained from a woman in her twenties or thirties with COVID-19, enrolled during active disease. The sequencing sample was made of peripheral blood. The chain uses TRBV5-1 and TRBJ2-7; 7 bases are a match to TRBD2. CDR3 bases: TGCGCCAGCAGCTTGGTGGGGGGGATCGACGAGCAGTACTTC. Translation: CASSLVGGIDEQYF.